These 32 T cell receptor beta chains were all obtained from the same sample, sequenced in a study of T-cell reconstitution after alpha-beta-depleted transplantation in children. Unique molecular identifiers were built into the TCRbeta library. TCRdb recomputed calls from the PCR reads with MiXCR, one row per CDR3 protein. The sample gives roughly 200,000 distinct CDR3 sequences, roughly 10% of which show up once; roughly 6.2% is in the top ten. The sample in question was PBMCs from the stem cell graft donor, obtained from the stem cell graft. The source is a human donor who donated a stem cell graft to a child with acute lymphoblastic leukemia.

At least ten counts were recorded for this clonotype. The V call is TRBV29-1, the J call TRBJ1-5; perhaps TRBD1 as D (6 bases). Germline V CDR1 and CDR2: SQVTM, ANQGSEA. The length of the CDR3 is 13 residues. The ends were cut back, 7 bases at V and 4 bases at J, with 14 bases in the middle. CDR3 sequence: CSALGQPNQPQHF. CDR3 sequence (DNA): TGCAGCGCCCTAGGACAGCCGAATCAGCCCCAGCATTTT.

This clonotype was seen more than once but under ten times. The genes are TRBV11-2 and TRBJ2-1; maybe TRBD1 (6 bases). The CDR3 runs to 15 residues. Germline CDR1 and CDR2: SGHAT and FQNNGV. V was cut by 6 bases and J by 7 bases, with 19 bases left in between. The CDR3 nucleotides read TGTGCCAGCAGTCGAGGACGAGGGGGAAGGAATGAGCAGTTCTTC. Its protein is CASSRGRGGRNEQFF.

In its sample, this clonotype was seen many times. V and J are TRBV14 and TRBJ2-3; D is perhaps TRBD1 or TRBD2 (5 bases each). V was shortened by 3 bases and J by 7 bases, with 14 bases between the two germline ends. The length of the CDR3 is 14 residues. Germline V gives CDR1 SGHDN, CDR2 FVKESK. CDR3 in amino acids: CASSHGTHANTQYF. The DNA for the CDR3 is TGTGCCAGCAGCCACGGGACGCACGCTAATACGCAGTATTTT.

Concerning this clonotype itself: A much larger clone differs from this one at a single base, so this may be a read error. The chain employs TRBV20-1 and TRBJ1-1; 8 bases align to TRBD1. Germline values: CDR1 DFQATT, CDR2 SNEGSKA (reference sequence). The CDR3 has 13 amino acids. CDR3 sequence: CRAPSDRAREAFF. For the CDR3, the DNA is TGCAGAGCTCCTTCGGACAGGGCTCGGGAAGCTTTCTTT.

This sequence joins TRBV5-1 and TRBJ1-6; D remains ambiguous. V lost 5 bases and J lost 5, with 8 bases in between. The CDR3 sequence is 13 residues long. Germline lookup yields CDR1 SGHRS and CDR2 YFSETQ. This chain's CDR3 is CASRDLNNSPLHF. Written as DNA, the CDR3 is TGCGCCAGCAGGGACCTCAATAATTCACCCCTCCACTTT.

In this sample, this clonotype turned up many times. The chain joins TRBV12-3 or TRBV12-4 to TRBJ1-2; D is possibly TRBD1 (6 bases). The CDR3 is made up of 15 amino acids. Between the trimmed V and J ends, which lost 5 bases and 4 bases, there was a span of 17 bases. The CDR3 nucleotides read TGTGCCAGCAGTCCGAGTCCCGGGGGCGGCTATGGCTACACCTTC. It specifies CASSPSPGGGYGYTF.

V gene TRBV5-1 combines with J gene TRBJ2-1; D is unclear. The CDR3 runs to 12 residues. The V gene's germline CDR1 is SGHRS and CDR2 YFSETQ. V was clipped by 3 bases and J by 12 bases, with 13 bases between them. CDR3 protein: CASSSDPDVQFF. CDR3 nucleotide sequence: TGCGCCAGCAGCTCGGACCCAGATGTGCAGTTCTTC.

This clonotype was recorded a few times. V is TRBV6-2 or TRBV6-3 and J is TRBJ1-2, with a possible D match to TRBD1 (6 bases). The CDR3 has 13 amino acids. In germline, CDR1 is MNHEY, CDR2 SVGEGT. V dropped 2 bases and J dropped 3 bases, with 7 bases sitting between them. The CDR3 loop is CASSYAGDYGYTF. CDR3 bases: TGTGCCAGCAGTTACGCAGGGGACTATGGCTACACCTTC.

This clonotype has ten or more counts. This chain uses TRBV5-1 with TRBJ2-3; 11 bases fit TRBD2. Germline V CDR1 and CDR2: SGHRS, YFSETQ. The CDR3 runs to 16 residues. The trim removed 4 bases at V and 2 bases at J, leaving 6 bases unmatched. The chain's CDR3 is CASSPGTSGYTDTQYF. The CDR3 nucleotides read TGCGCCAGCAGCCCCGGGACTAGCGGATACACAGATACGCAGTATTTT.

The V gene is TRBV6-2 or TRBV6-3, the J gene TRBJ2-5; D call uncertain. The germline V and J ends were trimmed by 5 bases and 5 bases, with 24 bases remaining between them. Germline-derived CDR1 and CDR2 are MNHEY and SVGEGT. This CDR3 is built from 17 residues. The DNA for the CDR3 is TGTGCCAGCAGTCCTAACGTCAACCCAGTCAGTGTGGAGACCCAGTACTTC. This translates into CASSPNVNPVSVETQYF.

The V gene is TRBV5-4, the J gene TRBJ1-4, with a weak D call TRBD1 (6 bases). V lost 2 bases and J lost 3, with 14 bases in between. This CDR3 is built from 16 residues. Germline CDR1 SGHNT, CDR2 YYREEE (reference sequence). CDR3 sequence reads: CASSFTGSAANEKLFF. CDR3 nucleotides: TGTGCCAGCAGCTTCACAGGGAGTGCAGCTAATGAAAAACTGTTTTTT. The variable domain in full, completed from reference TRBV5-4 and TRBJ1-4, reads ETGVTQSPTHLIKTRGQQVTLRCSSQSGHNTVSWYQQALGQGPQFIFQYYREEENGRGNFPPRFSGLQFPNYSSELNVNALELDDSALYLCASSFTGSAANEKLFFGSGTQLSVL.

This clonotype has only a few counts. This chain connects TRBV5-1 to TRBJ2-7, with D tentatively TRBD1 or TRBD2 (6 bases each). The CDR3 runs 15 residues. Germline V gives CDR1 SGHRS, CDR2 YFSETQ. The germline V and J ends were trimmed by 2 bases and 5 bases, with 17 bases remaining between them. The CDR3 loop reads CASSLQGLRGDEQYF. CDR3 DNA sequence: TGCGCCAGCAGCTTACAGGGACTGCGGGGCGACGAGCAGTACTTC.

This clonotype has at least ten counts. The rearrangement uses TRBV12-3 or TRBV12-4 and TRBJ2-2; TRBD1 might be the D (6 bases). The V and J ends lost 5 bases and 7 bases respectively, with 14 bases between them. This CDR3 region has 14 residues. CDR3 DNA sequence: TGTGCCAGCAGTCCTCAGGGGTGGAACGGGGAGCTGTTTTTT. Translating it yields CASSPQGWNGELFF.

V is TRBV7-2 and J is TRBJ2-2; tentative D call: TRBD2 (6 bases). The V gene lost 5 bases and the J gene lost 0 bases, with 13 bases spanning the gap. Germline V gene lookup returns CDR1 SGHTA and CDR2 FQGNSA. CDR3 length: 16 amino acids. The CDR3 here is CASSPGGTANTGELFF. CDR3 in DNA: TGTGCCAGCAGCCCCGGAGGGACCGCGAACACCGGGGAGCTGTTTTTT. The full variable domain, completed using reference TRBV7-2 and TRBJ2-2, is GAGVSQSPSNKVTEKGKDVELRCDPISGHTALYWYRQSLGQGLEFLIYFQGNSAPDKSGLPSDRFSAERTGGSVSTLTIQRTQQEDSAVYLCASSPGGTANTGELFFGEGSRLTVL.

Ten or more counts support this clonotype. The chain links TRBV20-1 to TRBJ2-3; D unclear. With 7 bases removed from V and 0 bases from J, the gap between germline ends came to 11 bases. The CDR3 length is 13 residues. Germline CDR1 and CDR2: DFQATT and SNEGSKA (reference sequence). The chain's CDR3 is CSGPSLSTDTQYF. In nucleotides, the CDR3 is TGCAGTGGACCGTCATTGAGCACAGATACGCAGTATTTT.

Only a few counts were recorded for this clonotype. This rearrangement joins TRBV6-1 to TRBJ1-2, with D maybe TRBD1 (5 bases). The CDR3 has 16 residues. Germline CDR1 reads MNHNS; CDR2 reads SASEGT. Trimming cost V 5 bases and J 0 bases, with 16 bases left between them. The CDR3 loop reads CASSTPGTPSNYGYTF. The DNA of the CDR3 is TGTGCCAGCAGTACCCCCGGGACGCCATCTAACTATGGCTACACCTTC.

The chain joins TRBV27 to TRBJ1-5, with 9 nucleotides matching TRBD1. The V segment lost 6 bases and the J segment 4 bases; nucleotides outside the gene matches: 13. This CDR3 has 17 residues. CDR1 and CDR2 from the germline V gene are MNHEY and SMNVEV (reference sequence). CDR3: CASRHIQGAEGNQPQHF. Here the CDR3 DNA reads TGTGCCAGCAGACACATACAGGGGGCAGAAGGAAATCAGCCCCAGCATTTT.

This clonotype was seen many times. The chain has TRBV29-1 and TRBJ2-4, with D uncertain. CDR1 is SQVTM and CDR2 is ANQGSEA in the germline V gene. The CDR3 totals 13 residues. Trimming took off 5 bases at V and 2 bases at J, with 10 bases between the two ends. The CDR3 loop is CSVKKSTKNIQYF. Here the CDR3 DNA reads TGCAGCGTTAAGAAGTCGACCAAAAACATTCAGTACTTC.

This clonotype was detected ten times or more. The chain joins TRBV6-1 to TRBJ2-3; D tentatively fits TRBD1 or TRBD2 (5 bases each). V shed 1 base and J shed 8 bases, with 19 bases lying between them. The germline gives CDR1 MNHNS, CDR2 SASEGT. The CDR3 has 16 residues. CDR3 sequence (DNA): TGTGCCAGCAGTGAAGGACCGGGACGGCAGGGATTTACGCAGTATTTT. Residues: CASSEGPGRQGFTQYF.

This clonotype has only a few counts. The chain recombines TRBV4-1 with TRBJ2-7; D might be TRBD1 or TRBD2, each matching 6 bases. V was clipped by 4 bases and J by 6 bases, with 16 bases between them. This CDR3 is built from 14 residues. Germline V lookup: CDR1 MGHRA, CDR2 YSYEKL. For the CDR3, the DNA is TGCGCCAGCAGCCCCCGGGGGCAGGGGTCCGAGCAGTACTTC. This codes for CASSPRGQGSEQYF.

This clonotype appeared a few times. This rearrangement joins TRBV7-6 to TRBJ2-2; D unclear. The CDR3 has 16 amino acids. From germline, CDR1 is SGHVS and CDR2 FNYEAQ. Trimming left V 2 bases short and J 3 bases short, with 13 bases between. CDR3 nucleotides: TGTGCCAGCAGCTTATTGGCTAGACGGTACACCGGGGAGCTGTTTTTT. Translation gives CASSLLARRYTGELFF.

This clonotype was seen a few times. V and J are TRBV18 and TRBJ1-2; tentative D call: TRBD1 (5 bases). The germline CDR1 and CDR2 sequences are KGHSH and LQKENI. V gave up 0 bases and J gave up 8 bases, with 19 bases separating them. The CDR3 sequence is 16 residues long. The CDR3 loop is CASSPPGGLLSHGYTF. The CDR3 nucleotides read TGTGCCAGCTCACCACCGGGGGGACTTCTCTCTCACGGCTACACCTTC.

The V call is TRBV19, the J call TRBJ1-1; a possible D gene is TRBD1 (6 bases). V lost 7 bases to trimming and J lost 0 bases, with 9 bases between them. Germline V gene lookup returns CDR1 LNHDA and CDR2 SQIVND (reference sequence). This CDR3 has 13 amino acids. CDR3 in DNA: TGTGCCAGTACCCGGACAGTGAACACTGAAGCTTTCTTT. It translates to CASTRTVNTEAFF.

This clonotype appeared many times. V gene TRBV20-1 combines with J gene TRBJ1-2, with D possibly TRBD1 on 6 matching bases. V gave up 6 bases and J gave up 2 bases, with 16 bases separating them. CDR1 is DFQATT and CDR2 is SNEGSKA in the germline V gene (reference sequence). The CDR3 covers 14 residues. In DNA form, the CDR3 reads TGCAGTGCCCGGCGGGGGCGGGGGAACTATGGCTACACCTTC. This gives the protein CSARRGRGNYGYTF.

The genes are TRBV9 and TRBJ2-2; D not certain. The CDR3 is 16 residues long. Germline V lookup: CDR1 SGDLS, CDR2 YYNGEE. V lost 0 bases and J lost 3, with 12 bases in between. CDR3 loop: CASSVASLADTGELFF. CDR3 nucleotide sequence: TGTGCCAGCAGCGTAGCGAGTTTGGCGGACACCGGGGAGCTGTTTTTT.

A few counts support this clonotype. The chain couples TRBV12-3 or TRBV12-4 to TRBJ2-7; D call uncertain. This CDR3 spans 13 amino acids. With 5 bases removed from V and 2 bases from J, the gap between germline ends came to 10 bases. The CDR3 region is CASSRAAPYEQYF. In DNA form, the CDR3 reads TGTGCCAGCAGTAGGGCAGCCCCCTACGAGCAGTACTTC.

This clonotype has at least ten counts. The rearrangement links TRBV24-1 to TRBJ2-2, with D unclear. V gave up 4 bases and J gave up 7 bases, with 3 bases separating them. CDR1 and CDR2 from the germline V gene are KGHDR and SFDVKD. CDR3 length equals 11 residues. The CDR3 protein is CATSDSGELFF. In DNA, the CDR3 is TGTGCCACCAGTGACAGCGGGGAGCTGTTTTTT.

This clonotype has a count of ten or more. The gene calls are TRBV12-3 or TRBV12-4 and TRBJ2-5, with D possibly matching TRBD1 (5 bases). The V end lost 2 bases, the J end lost 7 bases, and 17 bases lay between the germline ends. CDR3 size: 15 residues. The DNA for the CDR3 is TGTGCCAGCAGTTTAAGTAGCCAGGGAAGTGGGACCCAGTACTTC. Amino acids: CASSLSSQGSGTQYF.

There are many counts of this clonotype. In nucleotides, the CDR3 is TGTGCCAGCAGCACCCGGACAGTTTCGAACACCGGGGAGCTGTTTTTT. Translated: CASSTRTVSNTGELFF. The V call is TRBV7-2, the J call TRBJ2-2; weak D call: TRBD1 (6 bases). The germline V and J ends were trimmed by 5 bases and 0 bases, with 13 bases remaining between them. The CDR3 spans 16 residues. Per the germline V gene, CDR1 is SGHTA and CDR2 is FQGNSA.

This clonotype was found many times. The chain couples TRBV4-3 to TRBJ2-4, with 9 bases lining up with TRBD2. CDR1 and CDR2 from the germline V gene are LGHNA and YSLEER. V was pared by 0 bases and J by 8 bases, with 14 bases of the junction left unmatched. The CDR3 runs 18 residues. CDR3 protein: CASSQDLGSGGLGDIQYF. The CDR3 DNA follows: TGCGCCAGCAGCCAAGACTTGGGTAGCGGGGGCCTGGGGGACATTCAGTACTTC.

This clonotype was seen a handful of times. The chain carries TRBV7-2 and TRBJ2-7; D is unclear. The CDR3 spans 14 residues. V lost 2 bases to trimming and J lost 3 bases, with 11 bases between them. CDR1 and CDR2 (germline): SGHTA, FQGNSA. CDR3 DNA: TGTGCCAGCAGCTTACTGGCCCCTCTCTACGAGCAGTACTTC. Amino acids: CASSLLAPLYEQYF.

This clonotype appeared a few times. This chain connects TRBV2 to TRBJ1-1; weak D call: TRBD1 (5 bases). V shed 7 bases and J shed 6 bases, with 18 bases lying between them. Germline V gives CDR1 SNHLY, CDR2 FYNNEI. The CDR3 is 14 amino acids. CDR3 sequence: CASNAVGVGAEAFF. As DNA, the CDR3 is TGTGCCAGCAACGCGGTCGGGGTAGGGGCTGAAGCTTTCTTT.